Listed below are T cell receptor beta chains from one sample, sequenced in a study of CD8 T cells in Susac syndrome. TCRdb reprocessed the immunoSEQ multiplex PCR reads with MiXCR, giving one entry per CDR3 protein. The sample shows hundreds of thousands of distinct CDR3 sequences, around nine tenths of them seen only once. Sequenced input: CD8+ T cells from PBMCs. The origin of the receptors is a human donor with multiple sclerosis. Both conserved end residues are part of each CDR3. The D gene is left open where the match is weak. Some rows mark clone size as missing; the rest say once, few, many or name a class of expanded clone.

clone_size	v_call	j_call	d_call	cdr3_nt	cdr3_aa
-	TRBV13	TRBJ1-1	-	TGTGCCAGCAGCCCCCGGACGAACACTGAAGCTTTCTTT	CASSPRTNTEAFF
-	TRBV9	TRBJ1-3	TRBD1	TGTGCCAGCAGCAACCCGAGACAGGGCACAACTGGAAACACCATATATTTT	CASSNPRQGTTGNTIYF
-	TRBV28	TRBJ2-2	-	TGTGCCAGTTCGGGACTCTTGGGGGCCGGGGAGCTGTTTTTT	CASSGLLGAGELFF
-	TRBV19	TRBJ1-2	-	TGTGCCAGTAGTCCCCCTGACGCTAACTATGGCTACACCTTC	CASSPPDANYGYTF
-	TRBV15	TRBJ2-2	-	TGTGCCACCAGCGGGGGGTACACCGGGGAGCTGTTTTTT	CATSGGYTGELFF
-	TRBV6-6	TRBJ1-2	-	TGTGCCAGCAGCCCATCCCCAGCTAACTATGGCTACACCTTC	CASSPSPANYGYTF
-	TRBV9	TRBJ2-1	-	TGTGCCAGCAGCGCCTTCTACGACACTGAGCAGTTCTTC	CASSAFYDTEQFF
-	TRBV9	TRBJ1-1	-	TGTGCCAGCAGCGGCGGGGCGAACACTGAAGCTTTCTTT	CASSGGANTEAFF
few	TRBV7-2	TRBJ2-7	TRBD2	TGTGCCAGCAGTAGCGGGGGGGCCTACGAGCAGTACTTC	CASSSGGAYEQYF
-	TRBV30	TRBJ2-7	-	TGTGCCTTAACATCATTCCACGAGCAGTACTTC	CALTSFHEQYF
-	TRBV6-5	TRBJ2-5	-	TGTGCCAGCAGTTACGGTGGGGAGACCCAGTACTTC	CASSYGGETQYF
once	TRBV4-3	TRBJ2-5	-	TGCGCCAGCACCCTTTTATTGGGCCGGGAGACCCAGTACTTC	CASTLLLGRETQYF
-	TRBV30	TRBJ2-1	TRBD2	TGTGCCTGGAGATCCGAAGCGGGAGGACCCTACAATGAGCAGTTCTTC	CAWRSEAGGPYNEQFF
-	TRBV2	TRBJ2-7	-	TGTGCCAGCAGTGGGGGTGGAACTCCCGATTACGAGCAGTACTTC	CASSGGGTPDYEQYF
-	TRBV5-6	TRBJ1-3	-	TGTGCCAGCAGCGCAGGACCGAGTAACACCATATATTTT	CASSAGPSNTIYF
-	TRBV3-1	TRBJ2-5	-	TGTGCCAGCACCCAGGGGCCAGGACAGTTTGAGGAGACCCAGTACTTC	CASTQGPGQFEETQYF
-	TRBV12-3/TRBV12-4	TRBJ1-1	-	TGTGCCAGCACCTTGGGGGCTGTGTACACTGAAGCTTTCTTT	CASTLGAVYTEAFF
-	TRBV7-9	TRBJ2-1	TRBD2	TGTGCCAGCAGCTTAGCGTATGGGACTAGATACAATGAGCAGTTCTTC	CASSLAYGTRYNEQFF
-	TRBV27	TRBJ2-4	TRBD1	TGTGCCAGCAGTACAGGGACAGGAAACATTCAGTACTTC	CASSTGTGNIQYF
once	TRBV20-1	TRBJ2-1	-	TGCAGTGCTAGCGACTTCCCTGAGGGCTACAATGAGCAGTTCTTC	CSASDFPEGYNEQFF
few	TRBV11-1	TRBJ2-5	-	TGTGCCAGCAGCTTAAATGAAGAGACCCAGTACTTC	CASSLNEETQYF
-	TRBV29-1	TRBJ2-1	-	TGCAGCGCGGACACAGTCTACAATGAGCAGTTCTTC	CSADTVYNEQFF
-	TRBV13	TRBJ2-1	-	TGTGCCAGCAGCTTATCGGGGCCCAATGAGCAGTTCTTC	CASSLSGPNEQFF
-	TRBV27	TRBJ2-7	-	TGTGCCAGCAGCAATTACGGTGACAAATCCTACGAGCAGTACTTC	CASSNYGDKSYEQYF
-	TRBV20-1	TRBJ1-5	-	TGCAGTGTTGGGCGGGGTAAGGATGGCAATCAGCCCCAGCATTTT	CSVGRGKDGNQPQHF
-	TRBV6-6	TRBJ2-7	TRBD1	TGTGCCAGCAGTTACTCGGGACAGTACTACGAGCAGTACTTC	CASSYSGQYYEQYF
-	TRBV9	TRBJ2-2	TRBD2	TGTGCCAGCAGCTCGGCGGGGGGGCTCACCGGGGAGCTGTTTTTT	CASSSAGGLTGELFF
-	TRBV7-9	TRBJ1-1	-	TGTGCCAGCAGCGCCTCCGGGTCCCGGGGCGCTGAAGCTTTCTTT	CASSASGSRGAEAFF
-	TRBV7-9	TRBJ2-3	TRBD2	TGTGCCAGCAGCTCCGGGACTAGCATACACGGCACAGATACGCAGTATTTT	CASSSGTSIHGTDTQYF
-	TRBV20-1	TRBJ1-6	-	TGCAGTGCTAGAGATCGGGTAGGGTCATATAATTCACCCCTCCACTTT	CSARDRVGSYNSPLHF
-	TRBV9	TRBJ2-5	-	TGTGCCAGCAGCGTAGAGGGGGGAGAGGGAGAGACCCAGTACTTC	CASSVEGGEGETQYF
-	TRBV11-3	TRBJ1-1	-	TGTGCCAGCAGCCCGGGGCACCTTGAAGCTTTCTTT	CASSPGHLEAFF
-	TRBV20-1	TRBJ2-7	-	TGCAGTGCAACCACCCCGGGAAACTACGAGCAGTACTTC	CSATTPGNYEQYF
-	TRBV5-6	TRBJ1-2	-	TGTGCCAGCAGCTTGGAGACAGGCCGAGGCTACACCTTC	CASSLETGRGYTF
once	TRBV20-1	TRBJ2-5	TRBD2	TGCAGTGCTAGAGCCGGACTAGCGGGGGGGCCGGGTGAGACCCAGTACTTC	CSARAGLAGGPGETQYF
-	TRBV7-2	TRBJ2-7	-	TGTGCCAGCAGCTTAGCCGGGGCCCCCTCGCCAGACGAGCAGTACTTC	CASSLAGAPSPDEQYF
-	TRBV19	TRBJ1-1	-	TGTGCCAGTAGTATAGTTTGGGGGGCCCCGACAGGACTGAACACTGAAGCTTTCTTT	CASSIVWGAPTGLNTEAFF
-	TRBV20-1	TRBJ1-2	TRBD1	TGCAGTGCTAGAGATCTGCGGGACAGTCCCTATGGCTACACCTTC	CSARDLRDSPYGYTF
once	TRBV6-1	TRBJ2-7	-	TGTGCCAGCAGTGAATTGCCCAGCTCCTACGAGCAGTACTTC	CASSELPSSYEQYF
-	TRBV7-6	TRBJ2-1	-	TGTGCCAGCACGCCACTACCGGGCAGCTCCTACAATGAGCAGTTCTTC	CASTPLPGSSYNEQFF